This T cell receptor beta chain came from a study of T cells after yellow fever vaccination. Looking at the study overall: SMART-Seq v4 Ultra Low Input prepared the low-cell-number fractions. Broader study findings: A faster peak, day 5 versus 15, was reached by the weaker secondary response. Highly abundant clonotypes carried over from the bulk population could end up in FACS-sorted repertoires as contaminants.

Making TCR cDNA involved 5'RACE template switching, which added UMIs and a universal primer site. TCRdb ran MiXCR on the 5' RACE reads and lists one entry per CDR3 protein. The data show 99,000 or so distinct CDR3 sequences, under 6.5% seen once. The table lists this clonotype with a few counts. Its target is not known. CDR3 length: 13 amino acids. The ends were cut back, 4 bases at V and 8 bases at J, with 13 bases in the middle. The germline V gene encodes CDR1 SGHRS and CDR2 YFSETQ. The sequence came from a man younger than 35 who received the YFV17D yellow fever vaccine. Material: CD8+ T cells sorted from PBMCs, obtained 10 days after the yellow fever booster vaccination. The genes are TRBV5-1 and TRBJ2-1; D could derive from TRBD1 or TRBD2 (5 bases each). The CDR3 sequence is CASSPGPSDEQFF. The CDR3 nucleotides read TGCGCCAGCAGCCCGGGGCCCTCAGATGAGCAGTTCTTC.